The rows below give T cell receptor beta chains drawn from one sample of a study of blood T cell repertoires in COVID-19. Only in-frame clones appear in the TCRdb table, and some are missing; sequencing was by immunoSEQ multiplex PCR. The profile shows under 450,000 clones, about 90% of them singletons. The sequenced material came from PBMCs or T cells enriched from blood (not recorded which). Source of these receptors: a woman under 40 who had recovered from COVID-19. Both conserved end residues are part of each CDR3. The D gene is left open where the match is weak. Only some rows state a clone size, as once, few, many or a class for expanded clones.

v_call	j_call	d_call	clone_size	cdr3_aa	cdr3_nt
TRBV5-1	TRBJ1-1	NA	once	CASTPFGGSPNTEAFF	TGCGCCAGCACCCCATTCGGGGGGTCTCCGAACACTGAAGCTTTCTTT
TRBV29-1	TRBJ1-2	NA	NA	CSVGGRSYGYTF	TGCAGCGTTGGCGGGCGGAGTTATGGCTACACCTTC
TRBV27	TRBJ2-2	NA	NA	CASSPLDSLNTGELFF	TGTGCCAGCAGTCCCCTCGACAGCCTGAACACCGGGGAGCTGTTTTTT
TRBV7-9	TRBJ2-1	NA	NA	CASSPVGRGNEQFF	TGTGCCAGCAGCCCAGTTGGGAGGGGGAATGAGCAGTTCTTC
TRBV14	TRBJ1-1	NA	NA	CASSQVSGPSEAFF	TGTGCCAGCAGCCAAGTGTCAGGGCCGTCTGAAGCTTTCTTT
TRBV4-1	TRBJ2-7	TRBD2	NA	CASSPLPGGYEQYF	TGCGCCAGCAGCCCCTTGCCGGGGGGTTACGAGCAGTACTTC
TRBV30	TRBJ2-1	TRBD1	NA	CAWRQRTGGLRNEQFF	TGTGCCTGGAGACAACGGACAGGGGGCCTTCGAAATGAGCAGTTCTTC
TRBV3-1/TRBV3-2	TRBJ2-7	NA	few	CASSPSSYEQYF	TGTGCCAGCAGCCCTAGCTCCTACGAGCAGTACTTC
TRBV3-1/TRBV3-2	TRBJ1-1	TRBD1	NA	CASSHGTGQNTEAFF	TGTGCCAGCAGCCATGGGACAGGCCAGAACACTGAAGCTTTCTTT
TRBV6-5	TRBJ1-1	TRBD1	NA	CASSYSTGVRAFF	TGTGCCAGCAGTTACTCGACAGGGGTTAGAGCTTTCTTT
TRBV19	TRBJ2-3	NA	NA	CASSIVGPGLGSDTQYF	TGTGCCAGTAGTATCGTCGGTCCGGGGTTGGGATCAGATACGCAGTATTTT
TRBV28	TRBJ1-2	NA	few	CAAGMHYGYTF	TGTGCCGCGGGAATGCACTATGGCTACACCTTC
TRBV7-3	TRBJ2-7	NA	NA	CASSLSGGAPFYEQYF	TGTGCCAGCAGCTTAAGTGGGGGGGCCCCTTTTTACGAGCAGTACTTC
TRBV5-6	TRBJ1-6	TRBD1	NA	CASSVRTGADSPLHF	TGTGCCAGCAGCGTACGGACAGGGGCTGATTCACCCCTCCACTTT
TRBV27	TRBJ2-7	NA	NA	CASSLRAGSYEQYF	TGTGCCAGCAGTTTACGGGCGGGGTCCTACGAGCAGTACTTC
TRBV5-1	TRBJ2-1	NA	NA	CASSWGFQGGSYNEQFF	TGCGCCAGCAGCTGGGGCTTCCAGGGGGGATCCTACAATGAGCAGTTCTTC
TRBV28	TRBJ1-1	TRBD1	NA	CASSLSSGTGNTEAFF	TGTGCCAGCAGCCTTTCTTCCGGGACAGGGAACACTGAAGCTTTCTTT
TRBV11-2	TRBJ2-7	NA	once	CASSSWREVSYEQYF	TGTGCCAGCAGCTCTTGGCGGGAAGTCTCCTACGAGCAGTACTTC
TRBV11-2	TRBJ1-1	NA	NA	CASSFPNTEAFF	TGTGCCAGCAGCTTCCCAAACACTGAAGCTTTCTTT
TRBV6-5	TRBJ2-7	NA	NA	CASSPGQIYEQYF	TGTGCCAGCAGTCCAGGACAGATCTACGAGCAGTACTTC
TRBV2	TRBJ1-5	NA	few	CASSGVLPGDLSPQHF	TGTGCCAGCAGTGGAGTTCTACCGGGAGATCTATCGCCCCAGCATTTT
TRBV2	TRBJ1-5	NA	NA	CASNTAYGNQPQHF	TGTGCCAGCAACACAGCATATGGAAATCAGCCCCAGCATTTT
TRBV7-8	TRBJ2-5	NA	NA	CASSLEGFRRETQYF	TGTGCCAGCAGCTTAGAAGGATTCCGGCGGGAGACCCAGTACTTC
TRBV25-1	TRBJ2-3	TRBD2	NA	CASSDVGLANPYF	TGTGCCAGCAGTGACGTGGGACTAGCGAACCCGTATTTT
TRBV19	TRBJ1-1	NA	NA	CASSIGGSTEAFF	TGTGCCAGTAGTATAGGAGGGTCCACTGAAGCTTTCTTT
TRBV7-7	TRBJ2-5	TRBD2	NA	CASSLVAGGGARETQYF	TGTGCTAGCAGCTTAGTGGCCGGCGGGGGGGCCCGAGAGACCCAGTACTTC
TRBV5-1	TRBJ2-2	NA	NA	CASNPQSTNTGELFF	TGCGCCAGCAACCCGCAATCTACGAACACCGGGGAGCTGTTTTTT
TRBV6-6	TRBJ1-6	TRBD1	NA	CASSRWSTSQGGFGDSPLHF	TGTGCCAGCAGCAGATGGTCCACCTCACAAGGGGGCTTTGGTGATTCACCCCTCCACTTT
TRBV5-1	TRBJ1-1	NA	NA	CASSPAVPTEAFF	TGCGCCAGCAGCCCGGCGGTGCCCACTGAAGCTTTCTTT
TRBV18	TRBJ1-5	TRBD1	NA	CASSQGQGNQPQHF	TGTGCCAGCTCACAGGGACAGGGCAATCAGCCCCAGCATTTT
TRBV28	TRBJ1-2	TRBD1	NA	CASSVNRGQGYTF	TGTGCCAGCAGTGTCAACAGGGGACAGGGCTACACCTTC
TRBV5-8	TRBJ2-1	TRBD1	few	CASSSQGASFNEQFF	TGTGCCAGCAGCTCACAGGGGGCATCTTTCAATGAGCAGTTCTTC
TRBV4-1	TRBJ2-2	TRBD1	NA	CASSPGGTGELFF	TGCGCCAGCAGCCCAGGGGGTACCGGGGAGCTGTTTTTT
TRBV3-1/TRBV3-2	TRBJ2-3	TRBD2	NA	CASSPRASGRATDTQYF	TGTGCCAGCAGCCCGCGGGCCAGCGGGAGGGCGACAGATACGCAGTATTTT
TRBV13	TRBJ1-2	TRBD1	NA	CASSLNQGAVGGYTF	TGTGCCAGCAGCTTAAATCAGGGGGCGGTAGGTGGCTACACCTTC
TRBV7-9	TRBJ2-1	NA	once	CASSLGGGPPYNEQFF	TGTGCCAGCAGCTTAGGTGGCGGCCCTCCCTACAATGAGCAGTTCTTC
TRBV7-8	TRBJ1-1	TRBD1	NA	CASSLEDRDTEAFF	TGTGCCAGCAGCTTAGAGGACAGGGACACTGAAGCTTTCTTT
TRBV6-5	TRBJ2-1	TRBD2	NA	CASSPGLAYNEQFF	TGTGCCAGCAGTCCGGGACTAGCCTACAATGAGCAGTTCTTC
TRBV19	TRBJ2-4	NA	once	CASRGRGGKNIQYF	TGTGCCAGTCGGGGTCGAGGGGGAAAAAACATTCAGTACTTC
TRBV24-1	TRBJ2-7	TRBD2	NA	CATSETPGLAGSSYEQYF	TGTGCCACCAGTGAAACTCCGGGACTAGCGGGAAGCTCCTACGAGCAGTACTTC
TRBV21-1	TRBJ1-3	NA	NA	CASSKAAGRRSGNTIYF	TGTGCCAGCAGCAAAGCTGCGGGGCGTCGGTCTGGAAACACCATATATTTT
TRBV5-6	TRBJ2-7	TRBD1	NA	CASSFGTASYEQYF	TGTGCCAGCAGCTTTGGGACAGCATCCTACGAGCAGTACTTC
TRBV15	TRBJ1-2	NA	NA	CATSRGAGEFYGYTF	TGTGCCACCAGCAGGGGGGCAGGGGAGTTCTATGGCTACACCTTC
TRBV5-1	TRBJ2-7	NA	NA	CASSLAGIPNEQYF	TGCGCCAGCAGCTTGGCCGGGATTCCCAACGAGCAGTACTTC
TRBV25-1	TRBJ1-4	TRBD1	NA	CASSEAGQGSEKLFF	TGTGCCAGCAGTGAGGCGGGACAGGGTTCCGAAAAACTGTTTTTT
TRBV7-8	TRBJ1-2	TRBD1	NA	CASSLWDRGDGYTF	TGTGCCAGCAGCTTATGGGACAGGGGAGATGGCTACACCTTC
TRBV5-4	TRBJ2-5	TRBD2	NA	CASSLGVLAGAQETQYF	TGTGCCAGCAGCTTGGGAGTCCTAGCGGGGGCCCAAGAGACCCAGTACTTC
TRBV7-8	TRBJ2-2	NA	NA	CASSPGRSGPTGELFF	TGTGCCAGCAGCCCAGGCAGGTCAGGGCCCACCGGGGAGCTGTTTTTT
TRBV27	TRBJ2-1	NA	once	CASAWAPYNEQFF	TGTGCCAGCGCCTGGGCGCCGTACAATGAGCAGTTCTTC
TRBV5-4	TRBJ2-2	NA	NA	CASSSGLADTGELFF	TGTGCCAGCAGCTCCGGGTTGGCGGACACCGGGGAGCTGTTTTTT
TRBV10-3	TRBJ1-2	NA	NA	CAISDGGQPFYGYTF	TGTGCCATCAGTGACGGGGGGCAACCTTTCTATGGCTACACCTTC
TRBV18	TRBJ2-5	TRBD2	NA	CASYRGGGETQYF	TGTGCCAGCTACCGCGGGGGAGGGGAGACCCAGTACTTC
TRBV5-1	TRBJ2-6	NA	NA	CASSLTWSGAGANVLTF	TGCGCCAGCAGCCTGACATGGTCAGGCGCCGGGGCCAACGTCCTGACTTTC
TRBV7-8	TRBJ2-1	TRBD2	once	CASSFYSGRASDEQFF	TGTGCCAGCAGCTTTTATAGCGGGAGGGCCTCGGATGAGCAGTTCTTC
TRBV29-1	TRBJ2-1	TRBD1	once	CSAAIRDRDGAEQFF	TGCAGCGCCGCGATCCGGGACAGGGATGGGGCTGAGCAGTTCTTC
TRBV28	TRBJ1-6	NA	NA	CASSLTGFNSPLHF	TGTGCCAGCAGTTTAACAGGGTTTAATTCACCCCTCCACTTT
TRBV28	TRBJ1-6	NA	NA	CASSPSDRPNSPLHF	TGTGCCAGCAGTCCCAGTGACAGGCCGAATTCACCCCTCCACTTT
TRBV6-5	TRBJ1-2	NA	NA	CASSLGHVYGYTF	TGTGCCAGCAGCCTCGGACACGTCTATGGCTACACCTTC
TRBV7-7	TRBJ2-7	TRBD1	once	CASSPDRGFGEQYF	TGTGCTAGCAGTCCGGACAGGGGGTTCGGGGAGCAGTACTTC
TRBV5-1	TRBJ2-7	TRBD1	NA	CASSQEPGQGSYEQYF	TGCGCCAGCAGCCAAGAACCGGGACAGGGATCCTACGAGCAGTACTTC